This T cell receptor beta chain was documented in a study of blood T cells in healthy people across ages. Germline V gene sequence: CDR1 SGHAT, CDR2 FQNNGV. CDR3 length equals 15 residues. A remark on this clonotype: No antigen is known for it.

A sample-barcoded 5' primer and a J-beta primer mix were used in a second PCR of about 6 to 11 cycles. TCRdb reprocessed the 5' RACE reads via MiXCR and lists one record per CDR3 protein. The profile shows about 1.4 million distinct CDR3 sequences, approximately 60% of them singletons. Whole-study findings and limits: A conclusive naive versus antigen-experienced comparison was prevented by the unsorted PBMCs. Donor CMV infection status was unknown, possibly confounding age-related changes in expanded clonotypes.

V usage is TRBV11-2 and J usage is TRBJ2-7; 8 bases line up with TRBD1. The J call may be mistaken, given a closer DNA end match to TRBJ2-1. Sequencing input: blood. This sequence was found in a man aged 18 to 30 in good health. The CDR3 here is CASSARTGFGSEQFF. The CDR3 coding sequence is TGTGCCAGCAGCGCAAGGACAGGGTTCGGTAGTGAGCAGTTCTTC.